One sample yielded the 16 T cell receptor beta chains listed below, sequenced in a study of blood T cell repertoires in COVID-19. Using immunoSEQ multiplex PCR, the repertoire was profiled, and TCRdb retains in-frame clones only, with some absent. In the table there are a few hundred thousand clones, more than 70% of which are singletons. The sequenced sample consisted of PBMCs or T cells enriched from blood (not recorded which). All receptors come from a man aged 25 to 40 who had recovered from COVID-19.

The V and J genes are TRBV30 and TRBJ1-5, with 7 bases aligning to TRBD1. V dropped 3 bases and J dropped 4; count of bases not matched to a gene: 9. This CDR3 region has 15 residues. Germline loops: CDR1 GTSNPN, CDR2 SVGIG (reference sequence). The CDR3 region has the DNA TGTGCCTGGAGGTTAAAAGGGACAGCGAATCAGCCCCAGCATTTT. Translating it yields CAWRLKGTANQPQHF.

The chain has TRBV3-1 (or the pseudogene TRBV3-2) and TRBJ1-1; D gene unclear. Trimming cost V 2 bases and J 2 bases, with 9 bases left between them. Per the germline V gene, CDR1 is LGHDT and CDR2 is YNNKEL (reference sequence). CDR3 length: 14 residues. The CDR3 spells CASSQLPGNTEAFF. The CDR3 nucleotides are TGTGCCAGCAGCCAATTACCGGGAAACACTGAAGCTTTCTTT.

The chain carries TRBV9 and TRBJ1-2; weak D call: TRBD1 (6 bases). The CDR3 consists of 16 residues. Germline V gene lookup returns CDR1 SGDLS and CDR2 YYNGEE. V dropped 4 bases and J dropped 2 bases, with 18 bases sitting between them. The CDR3 sequence is CASSRTPKQGNYGYTF. The CDR3 DNA reads TGTGCCAGCAGCCGAACACCAAAACAGGGCAACTATGGCTACACCTTC.

V gene TRBV9 combines with J gene TRBJ2-3, with D possibly TRBD1 on 6 matching bases. CDR3 length: 15 amino acids. Trimming stripped 0 bases from V and 2 bases from J, with 10 bases between. Germline CDR1 reads SGDLS; CDR2 reads YYNGEE. The DNA of the CDR3 is TGTGCCAGCAGCGTAGGGGGGCGGTTCACAGATACGCAGTATTTT. It translates to CASSVGGRFTDTQYF.

J is TRBJ1-1 and V is TRBV7-2; D not certain. The CDR3 runs to 15 residues. V lost 1 base, J lost 6 bases, and 15 bases lay in between. Germline-derived CDR1 and CDR2 are SGHTA and FQGNSA. For the CDR3, the DNA is TGTGCCAGCAGCTTAGAAGGATCGATAGACTCTGAAGCTTTCTTT. Encoded protein: CASSLEGSIDSEAFF.

This clone was counted a single time. The rearrangement joins TRBV30 to TRBJ1-5; possibly TRBD1 for D (5 bases). The CDR3 has 15 amino acids. Germline-derived CDR1 and CDR2 are GTSNPN and SVGIG (reference sequence). Between the trimmed V and J ends, which lost 0 bases and 5 bases, there was a span of 14 bases. This CDR3 is CAWSVTGQKHQPQHF. Here the CDR3 DNA reads TGTGCCTGGAGTGTTACAGGCCAGAAACATCAGCCCCAGCATTTT.

The chain recombines TRBV6-2 or TRBV6-3 with TRBJ1-5; the D gene is possibly TRBD1 (6 bases). V dropped 5 bases and J dropped 0 bases, with 17 bases sitting between them. This CDR3 is built from 17 residues. Germline-derived CDR1 and CDR2 are MNHEY and SVGEGT. The CDR3 DNA sequence: TGTGCCAGCAGTCGGGCAGGGGCTAGGTATAGCAATCAGCCCCAGCATTTT. Translated, it gives CASSRAGARYSNQPQHF.

V gene TRBV12-5 combines with J gene TRBJ1-5; 8 bases are shared with TRBD1. This CDR3 spans 15 amino acids. Trimming cost V 1 base and J 8 bases; bases outside gene matches: 7. The germline V gene encodes CDR1 LGHNT and CDR2 FRNRAP. The DNA of the CDR3 is TGTGCTAGTGGTTTGGAAGACAGGGGTCTGAAGCCCCAGCATTTT. Translated, it gives CASGLEDRGLKPQHF.

This rearrangement joins TRBV6-1 to TRBJ1-2; a weak D match, TRBD1 (5 bases). Germline V gene sequence: CDR1 MNHNS, CDR2 SASEGT. CDR3 length equals 15 residues. V lost 3 bases and J 2 bases, leaving 13 bases between the germline ends. The CDR3 region is CASSDWGRQNYGYTF. As DNA, the CDR3 is TGTGCCAGCAGTGATTGGGGCAGACAAAACTATGGCTACACCTTC.

The J gene is TRBJ1-2, the V gene TRBV6-2 or TRBV6-3; D gene unclear. The CDR3 contains 12 residues. The V end was cut by 2 bases, the J end by 13 bases, with 14 bases between. Germline CDR1 MNHEY, CDR2 SVGEGT. CDR3 bases: TGTGCCAGCAGTTACGACGGCTCGGGTGTCACCTTC. This translates into CASSYDGSGVTF.

J is TRBJ2-3 and V is TRBV9; 9 positions match TRBD2. This CDR3 region has 16 residues. Per germline, CDR1 SGDLS and CDR2 YYNGEE. The trim removed 0 bases at V and 5 bases at J, leaving 7 bases unmatched. The CDR3 here is CASSVVAGGPLDTQYF. The CDR3, as DNA: TGTGCCAGCAGCGTAGTCGCGGGGGGGCCCTTAGATACGCAGTATTTT.

V and J are TRBV13 and TRBJ1-4; 8 positions agree with TRBD1. The CDR3 loop spans 15 amino acids. Germline V gene data show CDR1 as PRHDT and CDR2 as FYEKMQ (reference sequence). The V segment lost 4 bases and the J segment 1 base; nucleotides outside the gene matches: 2. CDR3 in DNA: TGTGCCAGCAGCTCCGGACAGGGAACTAATGAAAAACTGTTTTTT. This codes for CASSSGQGTNEKLFF.

This clone was recorded once. The identical CDR3 is also encoded by other nucleotide sequences in the sample. The chain recombines TRBV5-1 with TRBJ1-2; unclear D gene. V lost 0 bases, J lost 0 bases, and 6 bases lay in between. There are 14 residues in the CDR3. CDR1 is SGHRS and CDR2 is YFSETQ in the germline V gene. In DNA, the CDR3 is TGCGCCAGCAGCTTGGGGCAATCTAACTATGGCTACACCTTC. This sequence encodes CASSLGQSNYGYTF.

This chain uses TRBV6-5 with TRBJ2-7; 9 positions match TRBD2. Germline V gene sequence: CDR1 MNHEY, CDR2 SVGAGI. Trimming took 6 bases from V and 4 from J; bases not matched to a gene: 7. The CDR3 spans 14 residues. The CDR3 protein is CASRVLAGAYEQYF. The DNA for the CDR3 is TGTGCCAGCAGGGTTTTAGCGGGGGCTTACGAGCAGTACTTC.

This clone was observed a single time. This sequence joins TRBV6-5 and TRBJ1-1; 7 nucleotides line up with TRBD1. CDR1 is MNHEY, CDR2 SVGAGI, per germline. The CDR3 totals 14 residues. Germline trimming cut 6 bases from V and 5 bases from J; bases unmatched to any gene: 9. The CDR3 sequence is CASRTRQGVTEAFF. Here the CDR3 DNA reads TGTGCCAGCAGAACCAGACAGGGTGTGACTGAAGCTTTCTTT.

This rearrangement joins TRBV9 to TRBJ2-7; 8 bases line up with TRBD1. The CDR3 totals 15 residues. CDR1 and CDR2 (germline): SGDLS, YYNGEE. With V trimmed by 0 bases and J by 6 bases, 8 bases remained unmatched. The CDR3 here is CASSVEAGGIGEQYF. CDR3 bases: TGTGCCAGCAGCGTAGAAGCAGGGGGCATAGGCGAGCAGTACTTC.